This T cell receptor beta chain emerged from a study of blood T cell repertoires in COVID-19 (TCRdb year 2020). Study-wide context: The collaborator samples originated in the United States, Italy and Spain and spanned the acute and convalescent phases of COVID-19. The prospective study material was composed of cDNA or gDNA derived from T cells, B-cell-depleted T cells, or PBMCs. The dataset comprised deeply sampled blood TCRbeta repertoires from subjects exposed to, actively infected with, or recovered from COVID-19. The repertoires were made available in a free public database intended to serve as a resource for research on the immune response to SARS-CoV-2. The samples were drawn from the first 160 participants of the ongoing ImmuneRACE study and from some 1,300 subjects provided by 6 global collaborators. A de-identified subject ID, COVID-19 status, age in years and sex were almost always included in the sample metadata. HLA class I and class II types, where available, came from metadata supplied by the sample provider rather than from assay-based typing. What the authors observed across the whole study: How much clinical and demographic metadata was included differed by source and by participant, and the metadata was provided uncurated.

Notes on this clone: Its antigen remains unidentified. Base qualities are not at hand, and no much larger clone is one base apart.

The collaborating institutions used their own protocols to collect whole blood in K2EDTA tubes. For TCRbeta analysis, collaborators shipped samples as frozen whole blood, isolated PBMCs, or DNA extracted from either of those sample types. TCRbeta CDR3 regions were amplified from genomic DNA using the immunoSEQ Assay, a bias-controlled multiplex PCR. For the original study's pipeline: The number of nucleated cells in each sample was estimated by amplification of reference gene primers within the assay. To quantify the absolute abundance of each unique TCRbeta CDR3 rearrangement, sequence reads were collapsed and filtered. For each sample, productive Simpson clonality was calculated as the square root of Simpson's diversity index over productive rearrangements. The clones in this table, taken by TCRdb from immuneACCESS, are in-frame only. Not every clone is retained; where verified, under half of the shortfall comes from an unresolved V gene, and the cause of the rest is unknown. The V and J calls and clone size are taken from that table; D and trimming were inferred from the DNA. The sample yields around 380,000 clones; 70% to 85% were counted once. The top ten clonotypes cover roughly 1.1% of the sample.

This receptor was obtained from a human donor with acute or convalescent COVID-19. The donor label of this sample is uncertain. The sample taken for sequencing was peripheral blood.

This receptor carries the CDR3 CSARQGARGTEAFF. The DNA reads TGCAGCGCCAGACAGGGGGCGCGGGGCACTGAAGCTTTCTTT. The chain links TRBV29-1 with TRBJ1-1; the central 10 bases match TRBD1. The germline V end is reduced by 7 bases and the J end by 4 bases; junction bases left unmatched: 9. CDR1 is given as SQVTM and CDR2 as ANQGSEA, both from the germline V gene. The CDR3 holds 14 amino acids from the cysteine to the phenylalanine. The CDR3 DNA has 42 bases and is translated from base 1.